The entry below gives a single TCR beta chain sequence along with its context. Method: immunoSEQ multiplex PCR; TCRdb's copy keeps in-frame clones and lacks some. The sample yields some 200,000 clones, around 83% seen once. Germline V gene sequence: CDR1 MGHDK, CDR2 SYGVNS. After removal of 8 bases from V and 6 bases from J, the junction contained 5 bases not matched to a gene. The CDR3 loop spans 12 amino acids. This record comes from a study of blood T cell repertoires in COVID-19. This receptor was taken from a human donor in a cohort sampled during active COVID-19. The rearrangement uses TRBV25-1 and TRBJ2-7, with 9 bases identical to TRBD2. The sequencing input was peripheral blood. The CDR3 DNA reads as TGTGCCAGCTGGGGACTAGCAGGCGAGCAGTACTTC. Its translation: CASWGLAGEQYF.